Below are 26 T cell receptor beta chains sequenced from a single sample in a study of shared clonotypes between healthy human individuals. The assay was immunoSEQ multiplex PCR, and TCRdb's table has in-frame clones only and misses some. Here the sample spans more than 550,000 clones, 90% being singletons. The source material was memory CD8+ T cells from PBMCs. Subset reported: CD45RO+ cells pooled with CCR7-negative TemRA cells. These receptors were taken from a man aged 18 to 29 in good health. Some clones in this sample may be carry-over from other donors' samples.

The chain uses TRBV27 and TRBJ2-7, with D possibly matching TRBD1 (6 bases). V was trimmed by 4 bases and J by 2 bases, leaving 12 bases between them. The germline V gene has CDR1 MNHEY and CDR2 SMNVEV (reference sequence). This CDR3 spans 14 amino acids. CDR3 DNA: TGTGCCAGCAGTTACAGGGTGGGAGCCTACGAGCAGTACTTC. It yields the protein CASSYRVGAYEQYF.

The sample holds one count of this clone. This rearrangement joins TRBV5-8 to TRBJ1-2; a possible D gene is TRBD1 (6 bases). The germline V and J ends were trimmed by 0 bases and 5 bases, with 17 bases remaining between them. CDR3 length: 16 amino acids. The V gene's germline CDR1 is SGHTS and CDR2 YDEGEE. The CDR3 loop reads CASSLGPAGEGYGYTF. CDR3 DNA sequence: TGTGCCAGCAGCTTGGGCCCCGCAGGGGAGGGATATGGCTACACCTTC. The variable domain in full, with the rest retrieved from reference TRBV5-8 and TRBJ1-2, is EAGVTQSPTHLIKTRGQQATLRCSPISGHTSVYWYQQALGLGLQFLLWYDEGEERNRGNFPPRFSGRQFPNYSSELNVNALELEDSALYLCASSLGPAGEGYGYTFGSGTRLTVV.

The gene calls are TRBV27 and TRBJ2-3, with D perhaps given as TRBD1 or TRBD2 (5 bases each). V gave up 5 bases and J gave up 8 bases, with 23 bases separating them. CDR1 MNHEY and CDR2 SMNVEV come from the germline V gene (reference sequence). The CDR3 is 16 residues long. CDR3 nucleotide sequence: TGTGCCAGCAGTCCGGGGCCCGGGTCTGGGTTGGGTACGCAGTATTTT. It translates to CASSPGPGSGLGTQYF.

This clone turned up a few times. V is TRBV7-9 and J is TRBJ2-2, with D possibly being TRBD1 (6 bases). The CDR3 has 14 amino acids. The V gene lost 8 bases and the J gene lost 6 bases, with 16 bases spanning the gap. Germline CDR1 SEHNR, CDR2 FQNEAQ (reference sequence). Here the CDR3 DNA reads TGTGCCAGCCCAGGGGTGTCGGGGTCCGGGGAGCTGTTTTTT. Its translation is CASPGVSGSGELFF.

This clone was seen once. This chain links TRBV27 with TRBJ2-7; 10 bases line up with TRBD2. This CDR3 comprises 15 residues. V lost 3 bases and J lost 3; bases outside the gene matches: 5. Germline loops: CDR1 MNHEY, CDR2 SMNVEV (reference sequence). The CDR3 sequence: CASSLLAGEGYEQYF. The CDR3 DNA sequence: TGTGCCAGCAGTTTGCTAGCGGGAGAGGGCTACGAGCAGTACTTC.

This rearrangement joins TRBV5-4 to TRBJ2-7, with a tentative D call TRBD2 (6 bases). The germline V gene encodes CDR1 SGHNT and CDR2 YYREEE (reference sequence). The CDR3 has 12 amino acids. V lost 4 bases to trimming and J lost 4 bases, with 9 bases between them. The CDR3 region has the DNA TGTGCCAGCAGCATCGGGGGTTACGAGCAGTACTTC. Its translation: CASSIGGYEQYF.

V is TRBV28 and J is TRBJ1-1, with D uncertain. This CDR3 has 12 residues. The V end was cut by 3 bases, the J end by 8 bases, with 10 bases between. Germline CDR1 reads MDHEN; CDR2 reads SYDVKM. CDR3 in DNA: TGTGCCAGCAGTTTGAAGGTGCGGGAAGCTTTCTTT. It translates to CASSLKVREAFF.

The CDR3 nucleotides are TGCGCCAGTAGGACAGGGGCTGAGCAGTACTTC. It specifies CASRTGAEQYF. The chain has TRBV10-2 and TRBJ2-7; TRBD1 matches at 9 bases. Trimming removed 9 bases from V and 7 bases from J; junction bases left unmatched: 4. The CDR3 runs 11 residues. The germline gives CDR1 WSHSY, CDR2 SAAADI.

The chain employs TRBV27 and TRBJ2-7, with no clear D. CDR1 and CDR2 (germline): MNHEY, SMNVEV (reference sequence). The CDR3 covers 16 residues. Trimming removed 0 bases from V and 3 bases from J, with 15 bases in between. In DNA, the CDR3 is TGTGCCAGCAGTTTATCGTTTCACAGAAACATCTACGAGCAGTACTTC. Residues: CASSLSFHRNIYEQYF.

The J gene is TRBJ2-1, the V gene TRBV9, with a tentative D call TRBD2 (6 bases). Between the trimmed V and J ends, which lost 4 bases and 0 bases, there was a span of 23 bases. There are 19 residues in the CDR3. Germline V gene data show CDR1 as SGDLS and CDR2 as YYNGEE. The CDR3 bases are TGTGCCAGCAGCCCCACCGGGACTCACCGATTGAGCTCCTACAATGAGCAGTTCTTC. It translates to CASSPTGTHRLSSYNEQFF. Full variable domain (rest looked up from reference TRBV9 and TRBJ2-1): DSGVTQTPKHLITATGQRVTLRCSPRSGDLSVYWYQQSLDQGLQFLIQYYNGEERAKGNILERFSAQQFPDLHSELNLSSLELGDSALYFCASSPTGTHRLSSYNEQFFGPGTRLTVL.

The gene calls are TRBV27 and TRBJ2-7, with 8 bases that match TRBD1. After removal of 4 bases from V and 5 bases from J, the junction contained 10 bases not matched to a gene. The length of the CDR3 is 15 residues. CDR1 and CDR2 (germline): MNHEY, SMNVEV (reference sequence). The CDR3 sequence is CASSSIGAGGDEQYF. For the CDR3, the DNA is TGTGCCAGCAGTTCAATCGGGGCAGGGGGCGACGAGCAGTACTTC.

The chain links TRBV28 to TRBJ2-1; no clear D. The germline V gene encodes CDR1 MDHEN and CDR2 SYDVKM. Trimming removed 3 bases at V and 4 bases at J, with 13 bases between. This CDR3 region has 15 residues. The CDR3 is CASSFIRALYNEQFF. Written as DNA, the CDR3 is TGTGCCAGCAGTTTTATCCGGGCTTTGTACAATGAGCAGTTCTTC.

J is TRBJ1-1 and V is TRBV7-9; TRBD1 matches 9 bases. This CDR3 contains 17 residues. Germline CDR1 reads SEHNR; CDR2 reads FQNEAQ (reference sequence). With 5 bases clipped from V and 0 bases from J, the junction kept 10 bases outside the gene matches. The CDR3 spells CASSDTGTGYLNTEAFF. The CDR3 DNA reads as TGTGCCAGCAGCGATACCGGGACAGGGTATTTGAACACTGAAGCTTTCTTT.

CDR3 DNA sequence: TGTGCCAGCAGCGGGGCCCCCCAGGGTACCCAGTACTTC. Translating gives CASSGAPQGTQYF. The chain has TRBV5-6 and TRBJ2-5; weak D call: TRBD1 (5 bases). Trimming cost V 4 bases and J 8 bases, with 15 bases left between them. The CDR3 is 13 amino acids. Germline loops: CDR1 SGHDT, CDR2 YYEEEE. Based on the CDR3 plus reference TRBV5-6 and TRBJ2-5, the full variable domain is DAGVTQSPTHLIKTRGQQVTLRCSPKSGHDTVSWYQQALGQGPQFIFQYYEEEERQRGNFPDRFSGHQFPNYSSELNVNALLLGDSALYLCASSGAPQGTQYFGPGTRLLVL.

The chain combines TRBV9 with TRBJ1-5; D unresolved. V lost 0 bases and J 0 bases, leaving 10 bases between the germline ends. The CDR3 is 16 amino acids. Looked up from germline, CDR1 is SGDLS and CDR2 is YYNGEE. CDR3 nucleotide sequence: TGTGCCAGCAGCGTAGGGGCAACGGATAGCAATCAGCCCCAGCATTTT. Its protein product is CASSVGATDSNQPQHF.

The chain combines TRBV15 with TRBJ1-1, with a possible D match to TRBD1 (5 bases). Germline V gene sequence: CDR1 LNHNV, CDR2 YYDKDF (reference sequence). Trimming left V 1 base short and J 5 bases short, with 11 bases between. There are 14 residues in the CDR3. As DNA, the CDR3 is TGTGCCACCAGCAGAGCAAGGGGTTGGACTGAAGCTTTCTTT. This codes for CATSRARGWTEAFF.

V is TRBV27 and J is TRBJ2-7, with D maybe TRBD1 (6 bases). V lost 0 bases, J lost 4 bases, and 10 bases lay in between. The CDR3 covers 14 residues. Germline CDR1 reads MNHEY; CDR2 reads SMNVEV (reference sequence). CDR3 nucleotides: TGTGCCAGCAGTTTATCCGGCAGGGGATACGAGCAGTACTTC. Protein: CASSLSGRGYEQYF.

In its sample, this clone was seen many times. The chain uses TRBV30 and TRBJ2-3; perhaps TRBD2 as D (6 bases). Germline loops: CDR1 GTSNPN, CDR2 SVGIG (reference sequence). This CDR3 comprises 16 residues. The V end lost 3 bases, the J end lost 1 base, and 17 bases lay between the germline ends. This chain's CDR3 is CAWSADVGGRTDTQYF. In DNA, the CDR3 is TGTGCCTGGAGCGCGGACGTCGGAGGGCGCACAGATACGCAGTATTTT.

The chain uses TRBV4-1 and TRBJ1-2; TRBD1 agrees at 8 bases. Per the germline V gene, CDR1 is MGHRA and CDR2 is YSYEKL. Trimming took 3 bases from V and 0 from J; bases not matched to a gene: 3. This CDR3 contains 15 residues. CDR3 residues: CASSHGTGPNYGYTF. The CDR3 bases are TGCGCCAGCAGCCATGGGACAGGCCCTAACTATGGCTACACCTTC.

This clone showed up just a few times. The V and J genes are TRBV5-1 and TRBJ2-1; the match to TRBD2 covers 9 bases. The CDR3 contains 15 residues. Trimming at V came to 1 base and at J to 8 bases, leaving 7 bases not matched to a gene. Germline V gene sequence: CDR1 SGHRS, CDR2 YFSETQ. Written as DNA, the CDR3 is TGCGCCAGCAGCTTGTGGCTAGCGGGAAAGGATGAGCAGTTCTTC. It specifies CASSLWLAGKDEQFF.

The chain uses TRBV9 and TRBJ2-3; TRBD1 matches at 7 bases. CDR1 and CDR2 from the germline V gene are SGDLS and YYNGEE. V lost 4 bases to trimming and J lost 1 base; unmatched junction nucleotides: 9. The CDR3 has 16 amino acids. In DNA form, the CDR3 reads TGTGCCAGCAGCTCCAATGACAGGGTTGGCACAGATACGCAGTATTTT. This codes for CASSSNDRVGTDTQYF.

J is TRBJ2-5 and V is TRBV7-9; TRBD2 matches 10 bases. This CDR3 has 13 amino acids. CDR1 is SEHNR and CDR2 is FQNEAQ in the germline V gene (reference sequence). V lost 9 bases to trimming and J lost 3 bases; unmatched junction nucleotides: 4. The CDR3 DNA sequence: TGTGCCAGACAAACTAGCGGGGAAGAGACCCAGTACTTC. The encoded protein is CARQTSGEETQYF.

The CDR3 reads CASSKDSLPYNEQFF. The CDR3 coding sequence is TGTGCCAGTAGTAAAGACAGCTTACCCTACAATGAGCAGTTCTTC. V is TRBV19 and J is TRBJ2-1; weak D call: TRBD1 (5 bases). CDR1 is LNHDA and CDR2 is SQIVND in the germline V gene (reference sequence). V was shortened by 4 bases and J by 2 bases, with 12 bases between the two germline ends. This CDR3 contains 15 residues.

This chain joins TRBV27 and TRBJ2-7; D is possibly TRBD2 (5 bases). Trimming stripped 5 bases from V and 6 bases from J, with 14 bases between. CDR1 is MNHEY and CDR2 is SMNVEV in the germline V gene (reference sequence). The CDR3 totals 13 residues. CDR3 sequence: CASSRGLLSEQYF. The CDR3 DNA reads as TGTGCCAGCAGTCGCGGGCTCCTCTCCGAGCAGTACTTC.

CDR3 sequence: CASERIAGGTDTQYF. In DNA form, the CDR3 reads TGCGCCAGCGAACGAATAGCGGGAGGCACAGATACGCAGTATTTT. The chain has TRBV10-2 and TRBJ2-3; 9 bases are shared with TRBD2. The CDR3 runs 15 residues. Germline CDR1 is WSHSY and CDR2 is SAAADI. V trimming: 8 bases; J trimming: 1 base; junction bases outside the gene matches: 7.

The chain recombines TRBV4-2 with TRBJ2-7; TRBD1 is a possible D gene (6 bases). The CDR3 sequence is 15 residues long. Germline loops: CDR1 LGHNA, CDR2 YNFKEQ. V lost 2 bases to trimming and J lost 7 bases, with 18 bases between them. The CDR3 DNA reads as TGTGCCAGCAGCCAAACAGGGCCCCCTTATAGTGAGCAGTACTTC. Residues: CASSQTGPPYSEQYF.